A selection of T cell receptor beta chains follows, all from one sample in a study of T cells in Graves' hyperthyroidism and ophthalmopathy. One entry per CDR3 protein results from TCRdb running MiXCR on the multiplex PCR reads. The table shows roughly 530,000 distinct CDR3 sequences, with under 20% occurring only once. The source material was blood. The receptors originated from a woman aged 18-30 years with Graves' ophthalmopathy. Each CDR3 is given with its conserved first and last residue. D genes are given only for firm matches. Rows may omit the clone size; those that give it use once, few, many or a size class.

d_gene: .
j_gene: TRBJ2-3
v_gene: TRBV20-1
abundance: .
CDR3aa: CSARASGRGTDTQYF
CDR3nt: TGCAGTGCTAGAGCCTCGGGGCGTGGGACAGATACGCAGTATTTT

d_gene: TRBD1
j_gene: TRBJ1-2
v_gene: TRBV28
abundance: many
CDR3aa: CASSLGTAANYGYTF
CDR3nt: TGTGCCAGCAGCTTGGGGACAGCAGCTAACTATGGCTACACCTTC

d_gene: TRBD1
j_gene: TRBJ2-3
v_gene: TRBV10-3
abundance: .
CDR3aa: CAISPTGGSTDTQYF
CDR3nt: TGTGCCATCAGCCCGACAGGGGGGAGCACAGATACGCAGTATTTT

d_gene: .
j_gene: TRBJ1-1
v_gene: TRBV5-4
abundance: .
CDR3aa: CASSLEGTVDTEAFF
CDR3nt: TGTGCCAGCAGCTTAGAGGGGACGGTGGACACTGAAGCTTTCTTT

d_gene: TRBD1
j_gene: TRBJ2-4
v_gene: TRBV5-5
abundance: .
CDR3aa: CASSRTGAKSENIQYF
CDR3nt: TGTGCCAGCAGTCGAACAGGGGCAAAGTCAGAAAACATTCAGTACTTC

d_gene: TRBD1
j_gene: TRBJ1-1
v_gene: TRBV28
abundance: many
CDR3aa: CASGESRGRDTEAFF
CDR3nt: TGTGCCAGCGGTGAGAGCAGGGGGAGGGACACTGAAGCTTTCTTT

d_gene: TRBD2
j_gene: TRBJ2-2
v_gene: TRBV20-1
abundance: .
CDR3aa: CSAAPLKLAGGSGELFF
CDR3nt: TGCAGTGCCGCGCCCCTGAAACTAGCGGGAGGCTCCGGGGAGCTGTTTTTT

d_gene: TRBD2
j_gene: TRBJ2-7
v_gene: TRBV13
abundance: many
CDR3aa: CASSPGTSPYEQYF
CDR3nt: TGTGCCAGCAGTCCCGGGACTAGTCCTTACGAGCAGTACTTC

d_gene: TRBD1
j_gene: TRBJ2-2
v_gene: TRBV20-1
abundance: few
CDR3aa: CSARAGGNTGELFF
CDR3nt: TGCAGTGCTAGAGCAGGGGGTAACACCGGGGAGCTGTTTTTT

d_gene: .
j_gene: TRBJ2-2
v_gene: TRBV5-1
abundance: .
CDR3aa: CASKVAGARAGELFF
CDR3nt: TGCGCCAGCAAGGTGGCGGGGGCGAGGGCCGGGGAGCTGTTTTTT

d_gene: TRBD2
j_gene: TRBJ2-7
v_gene: TRBV4-1
abundance: few
CDR3aa: CASSQPTSGSLEQYF
CDR3nt: TGCGCCAGCAGCCAACCGACTAGCGGGAGTTTGGAGCAGTACTTC

d_gene: .
j_gene: TRBJ1-2
v_gene: TRBV18
abundance: many
CDR3aa: CASSPSTGRDLGGYTF
CDR3nt: TGTGCCAGCTCACCAAGTACTGGCAGGGATCTTGGAGGCTACACCTTC

d_gene: .
j_gene: TRBJ2-6
v_gene: TRBV28
abundance: few
CDR3aa: CASSFSALGMSGANVLTF
CDR3nt: TGTGCCAGCAGTTTTTCCGCCTTGGGGATGTCTGGGGCCAACGTCCTGACTTTC

d_gene: TRBD1
j_gene: TRBJ1-2
v_gene: TRBV5-6
abundance: many
CDR3aa: CASSFKQGDGYTF
CDR3nt: TGTGCCAGCAGCTTCAAACAGGGGGATGGCTACACCTTC

d_gene: .
j_gene: TRBJ2-7
v_gene: TRBV5-6
abundance: few
CDR3aa: CASSSGTFSYEQYF
CDR3nt: TGTGCCAGCAGCTCCGGGACGTTCTCCTACGAGCAGTACTTC

d_gene: TRBD1
j_gene: TRBJ2-4
v_gene: TRBV19
abundance: .
CDR3aa: CASSADRIKNIQYF
CDR3nt: TGTGCCAGTAGTGCGGACAGGATCAAAAACATTCAGTACTTC

d_gene: .
j_gene: TRBJ1-1
v_gene: TRBV6-9
abundance: .
CDR3aa: CASSSSGHPNTEAFF
CDR3nt: TGTGCCAGCAGTTCATCGGGACACCCGAACACTGAAGCTTTCTTT

d_gene: TRBD1
j_gene: TRBJ1-2
v_gene: TRBV5-1
abundance: .
CDR3aa: CASSLADNRGLYGYTF
CDR3nt: TGCGCCAGCAGCTTGGCCGACAACAGGGGACTCTATGGCTACACCTTC

d_gene: .
j_gene: TRBJ2-2
v_gene: TRBV19
abundance: .
CDR3aa: CASRAGPGFGELFF
CDR3nt: TGTGCCAGTCGGGCGGGCCCCGGGTTCGGGGAGCTGTTTTTT

d_gene: TRBD1
j_gene: TRBJ2-6
v_gene: TRBV6-1
abundance: many
CDR3aa: CASSQDPTGGSGANVLTF
CDR3nt: TGTGCCAGCAGCCAAGACCCAACAGGGGGTTCGGGGGCCAACGTCCTGACTTTC

d_gene: .
j_gene: TRBJ1-1
v_gene: TRBV5-4
abundance: many
CDR3aa: CASSLGGRDEAFF
CDR3nt: TGTGCCAGCAGCTTGGGGGGGCGGGATGAAGCTTTCTTT

d_gene: .
j_gene: TRBJ1-1
v_gene: TRBV19
abundance: few
CDR3aa: CASTKIVDSRGTEAFF
CDR3nt: TGTGCCAGTACCAAAATTGTGGACTCAAGGGGCACTGAAGCTTTCTTT

d_gene: TRBD2
j_gene: TRBJ2-7
v_gene: TRBV2
abundance: once
CDR3aa: CASSYALRGFYNEQYF
CDR3nt: TGTGCCAGCAGTTACGCTTTGCGGGGGTTCTACAATGAGCAGTACTTC

d_gene: .
j_gene: TRBJ1-1
v_gene: TRBV20-1
abundance: many
CDR3aa: CSAHERRWDTEAFF
CDR3nt: TGCAGTGCGCACGAGCGGCGGTGGGACACTGAAGCTTTCTTT

d_gene: .
j_gene: TRBJ1-6
v_gene: TRBV7-9
abundance: few
CDR3aa: CASSLASGHRSPLHF
CDR3nt: TGTGCCAGCAGCTTAGCTTCTGGGCATCGTTCACCCCTCCACTTT

d_gene: .
j_gene: TRBJ1-5
v_gene: TRBV4-1
abundance: few
CDR3aa: CASSQEDRGTPHQPQHF
CDR3nt: TGCGCCAGCAGCCAAGAAGATCGGGGGACGCCGCATCAGCCCCAGCATTTT

d_gene: .
j_gene: TRBJ1-1
v_gene: TRBV6-5
abundance: few
CDR3aa: CAGRRQLDTEAFF
CDR3nt: TGTGCCGGTAGAAGACAGCTCGACACTGAAGCTTTCTTT

d_gene: .
j_gene: TRBJ1-1
v_gene: TRBV11-2
abundance: many
CDR3aa: CASSPDGGAGNTEAFF
CDR3nt: TGTGCCAGCAGCCCAGACGGAGGGGCAGGGAACACTGAAGCTTTCTTT

d_gene: TRBD1
j_gene: TRBJ2-5
v_gene: TRBV2
abundance: .
CDR3aa: CASSEWQGENF
CDR3nt: TGTGCCAGCAGTGAATGGCAGGGGGAGAACTTC